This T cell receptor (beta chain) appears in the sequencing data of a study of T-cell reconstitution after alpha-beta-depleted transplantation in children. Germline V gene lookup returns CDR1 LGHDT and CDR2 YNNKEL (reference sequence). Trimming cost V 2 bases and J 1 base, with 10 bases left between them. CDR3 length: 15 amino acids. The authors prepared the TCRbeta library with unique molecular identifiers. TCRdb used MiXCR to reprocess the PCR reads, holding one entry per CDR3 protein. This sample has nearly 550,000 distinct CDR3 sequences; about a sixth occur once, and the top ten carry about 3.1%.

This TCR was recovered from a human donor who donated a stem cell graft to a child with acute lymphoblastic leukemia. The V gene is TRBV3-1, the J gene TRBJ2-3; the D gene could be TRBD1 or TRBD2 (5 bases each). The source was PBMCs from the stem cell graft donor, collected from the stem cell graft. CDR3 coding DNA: TGTGCCAGCAGCCAAAGAGGGGCCCGCACAGATACGCAGTATTTT. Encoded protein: CASSQRGARTDTQYF.